This note documents a single TCR beta chain sequence. Antigen unknown. This entry is derived from a study of shared clonotypes between healthy human individuals. Study-wide findings and caveats: Estimated richness was generally greater in naive than memory subsets. Owing to a small donor count, the genetic and exposure-history diversity represented was limited.

The assay was immunoSEQ multiplex PCR, and TCRdb's table has in-frame clones only and misses some. The sample lists over a million clones; roughly 96% were seen once. The CDR3 has 21 residues. Recent acute infections and vaccinations were absent in the healthy HIV-negative adult donors. A split of CD4+ cells into CD45RA+ naive and CD45RA-negative memory subsets was performed. The receptor comes from a man aged 25-40 years in good health. This sequence joins TRBV21-1 and TRBJ2-2; the listed D gene, TRBD2, was not tested against the DNA. TRBV21-1 is recorded as a pseudogene. The sequenced material came from naive CD4+ T cells sorted from blood. Subset of the sample: CD45RA+ positively selected. CDR3 in DNA: TGTGCCAGCAGCAAAGACCAATCCGGGACTAGCGGGAGGGAGTGCACCGGGGAGCTGTTTTTT. It codes for CASSKDQSGTSGRECTGELFF.